This entry lists 20 T cell receptor beta chains sequenced from one sample in a study of breast tumors, draining lymph nodes, adjacent tissues. Axillary draining lymph nodes of breast cancer patients supplied the node samples. TCRdb reanalysed the multiplex PCR reads using MiXCR and keeps one entry per CDR3 protein. The sample has some 200,000 distinct CDR3 sequences, approximately 30% seen once. The sample taken for sequencing was axillary lymph node tissue. Receptor source: a female donor with breast cancer. Some clones in this sample may be carry-over from other donors' samples.

Turning to this clonotype: It may be a read error: a sequence one base away is much more abundant. In DNA form, the CDR3 reads TGTGCCAGTAGTATATCCCCGACAGGGTTTAACGAGCGGTACTTC. Translating it yields CASSISPTGFNERYF. The V call is TRBV19, the J call TRBJ2-7; TRBD1 matches at 7 bases. CDR1 and CDR2 (germline): LNHDA, SQIVND (reference sequence). The CDR3 runs 15 residues.

The V gene is TRBV11-2, the J gene TRBJ2-3; tentatively, D is TRBD2 (7 bases). The length of the CDR3 is 17 residues. Trimming took 2 bases from V and 4 from J, leaving 19 bases between them. CDR1 is SGHAT and CDR2 is FQNNGV in the germline V gene. The CDR3 DNA is TGTGCCAGCAGCTTAAGGGGGGGGAAATCCGGTCCAGATACGCAGTATTTT. Residues: CASSLRGGKSGPDTQYF.

The rearrangement links TRBV20-1 to TRBJ1-3; 7 bases line up with TRBD1. Germline V gives CDR1 DFQATT, CDR2 SNEGSKA (reference sequence). V dropped 4 bases and J dropped 7; count of bases not matched to a gene: 1. This CDR3 contains 11 residues. This CDR3 is CSAIRGNTIYF. CDR3 bases: TGCAGTGCTATCAGGGGGAACACCATATATTTT.

A remark on this clonotype: The junction does not match germline at one end; this may be a read error. V is TRBV9 and J is TRBJ2-7; D uncertain. The CDR3 contains 14 residues. In germline, CDR1 is SGDLS, CDR2 YYNGEE. CDR3 amino acids: CASSAAVWSYEQSF. In DNA, the CDR3 is TGTGCCAGCAGTGCAGCTGTCTGGAGCTACGAGCAGTCCTTC. Looking up the rest from reference TRBV9 and TRBJ2-7 gives the full variable domain: DSGVTQTPKHLITATGQRVTLRCSPRSGDLSVYWYQQSLDQGLQFLIQYYNGEERAKGNILERFSAQQFPDLHSELNLSSLELGDSALYFCASSAAVWSYEQSFGPGTRLTVT.

This clonotype was seen ten or more times. J is TRBJ2-7 and V is TRBV7-2; the D gene could be TRBD1 or TRBD2 (7 bases each). The CDR3 consists of 15 residues. V gave up 4 bases and J gave up 1 base, with 14 bases separating them. CDR1 SGHTA and CDR2 FQGNSA come from the germline V gene. CDR3 in amino acids: CASSSPGGGSYEQYF. CDR3 nucleotides: TGTGCCAGCAGCTCGCCAGGGGGGGGGTCCTACGAGCAGTACTTC. Based on the CDR3 plus reference TRBV7-2 and TRBJ2-7, the full variable domain is GAGVSQSPSNKVTEKGKDVELRCDPISGHTALYWYRQSLGQGLEFLIYFQGNSAPDKSGLPSDRFSAERTGGSVSTLTIQRTQQEDSAVYLCASSSPGGGSYEQYFGPGTRLTVT.

For this clonotype: Sequence at one end of the junction differs from germline and may be a read error. This chain connects TRBV20-1 to TRBJ2-7; D is unresolved. CDR3 length: 11 amino acids. Germline V gene sequence: CDR1 DFQATT, CDR2 SNEGSKA (reference sequence). The CDR3 loop reads CSGKTAYEQSF. CDR3 coding DNA: TGCAGTGGCAAAACAGCCTACGAGCAGTCCTTC.

This clonotype was seen at least ten times. The chain is built from TRBV29-1 and TRBJ1-4; D not certain. Per germline, CDR1 SQVTM and CDR2 ANQGSEA. This CDR3 is built from 12 residues. V lost 6 bases to trimming and J lost 4 bases, with 9 bases between them. CDR3 in amino acids: CSVRRGNEKLFF. CDR3 nucleotide sequence: TGCAGCGTGCGACGGGGTAATGAAAAACTGTTTTTT. Full variable domain (missing parts from reference TRBV29-1 and TRBJ1-4): SAVISQKPSRDICQRGTSLTIQCQVDSQVTMMFWYRQQPGQSLTLIATANQGSEATYESGFVIDKFPISRPNLTFSTLTVSNMSPEDSSIYLCSVRRGNEKLFFGSGTQLSVL.

This clonotype appeared a few times. It may be a read error: a sequence one base away is much more abundant. The chain links TRBV20-1 to TRBJ1-4; perhaps TRBD1 as D (6 bases). Germline CDR1 reads DFQATT; CDR2 reads SNEGSKA (reference sequence). The CDR3 length is 13 residues. The chain's CDR3 is CSAIRDTEETLFF. CDR3 in DNA: TGCAGTGCTATCCGGGACACGGAGGAAACACTGTTTTTT.

Many counts were recorded for this clonotype. The chain carries TRBV7-2 and TRBJ2-7, with 8 bases that match TRBD2. V shed 2 bases and J 2 bases; nucleotides not matched to a gene: 8. The germline gives CDR1 SGHTA, CDR2 FQGNSA. The CDR3 runs to 16 residues. Written as DNA, the CDR3 is TGTGCCAGCAGCTTAACGCTGGCTAGCGGGCCCTACGAGCAGTACTTC. Encoded protein: CASSLTLASGPYEQYF.

Comments on this clonotype: The CDR3 ends on some other residue instead of the conserved phenylalanine or tryptophan, so this is likely a read error. The chain carries TRBV5-1 and TRBJ1-6; D is unclear. The V gene lost 4 bases and the J gene lost 7 bases, with 9 bases spanning the gap. The V gene's germline CDR1 is SGHRS and CDR2 YFSETQ. CDR3 length equals 13 residues. CDR3 DNA: TGCGCCAGCAGCAGGGCTGGAAATTCACCCCTCCACTTG. It yields the protein CASSRAGNSPLHL.

In its sample, this clonotype was seen many times. The V gene is TRBV3-2, the J gene TRBJ2-7; TRBD1 is the table's D call, not checked against the DNA. TRBV3-2 is reported as a pseudogene. The CDR3 runs to 13 residues. The CDR3 protein is CASSQVTGREQYF. In DNA form, the CDR3 reads TGTGCCAGCAGCCAAGTAACAGGGCGCGAGCAGTACTTC.

This clonotype was counted ten times or more. V is TRBV6-6 and J is TRBJ2-7; D could derive from TRBD1 or TRBD2 (5 bases each). Germline-derived CDR1 and CDR2 are MNHNY and SVGAGI (reference sequence). CDR3 length: 12 residues. Trimming left V 2 bases short and J 7 bases short, with 9 bases between. CDR3 DNA: TGTGCCAGCAGTTACGGGTGGGGGGAGCAGTACTTC. Its protein is CASSYGWGEQYF.

This clonotype was observed many times. The chain joins TRBV19 to TRBJ2-1, with D perhaps matching TRBD1 or TRBD2 (6 bases each). V was cut by 3 bases and J by 9 bases, with 21 bases left in between. CDR1 and CDR2 from the germline V gene are LNHDA and SQIVND (reference sequence). The CDR3 is made up of 16 amino acids. The DNA for the CDR3 is TGTGCCAGTAGTATTGACCCGGGACACCTCGGGAGTGAGCAGTTCTTC. Translated, it gives CASSIDPGHLGSEQFF.

The table lists this clonotype with many counts. The rearrangement uses TRBV20-1 and TRBJ2-4; D is possibly TRBD2 (5 bases). V was clipped by 4 bases and J by 9 bases, with 19 bases between them. The CDR3 is 14 amino acids. CDR1 is DFQATT and CDR2 is SNEGSKA in the germline V gene (reference sequence). This chain's CDR3 is CSAITLGRGSIQYF. The CDR3 bases are TGCAGTGCTATCACCCTAGGTCGGGGTAGCATTCAGTACTTC.

This clonotype was seen a handful of times. The CDR3 loop is CASSFNQETQYF. The CDR3 nucleotides read TGTGCCAGCAGCTTCAACCAAGAGACCCAGTACTTC. The rearrangement links TRBV7-8 to TRBJ2-5; no reliable D call. Germline V gives CDR1 SGHVS, CDR2 FQNEAQ. The CDR3 sequence is 12 residues long. The V end lost 3 bases, the J end lost 0 bases, and 2 bases lay between the germline ends.

In the case of this clonotype: A clone one base away is much larger, so this may be a read error. The chain employs TRBV7-9 and TRBJ1-4, with D possibly TRBD1 on 6 matching bases. The assigned J gene may be wrong: the sequence end matches TRBJ1-1 better. Germline-derived CDR1 and CDR2 are SEHNR and FQNEAQ (reference sequence). The CDR3 runs to 15 residues. Here the CDR3 DNA reads TGTGCCAGCAGCTCAGATCGGGGGCGAGGGCCTGAAGCTTTCTTT. This encodes CASSSDRGRGPEAFF.

V is TRBV27 and J is TRBJ2-7; 11 bases fit TRBD2. The V gene's germline CDR1 is MNHEY and CDR2 SMNVEV (reference sequence). J gave up 0 bases and V 5 bases, and 3 bases lay outside the gene matches. The length of the CDR3 is 15 residues. For the CDR3, the DNA is TGTGCCAGCAGTCGTAGCGGGAGGGCCTCCTACGAGCAGTACTTC. Its protein product is CASSRSGRASYEQYF.

Remarks on this clonotype: A read error is possible here, since a much larger clone lies one base away. The chain uses TRBV7-9 and TRBJ2-6, with 9 positions matching TRBD1. The CDR3 spans 20 residues. In germline, CDR1 is SEHNR, CDR2 FQNEAQ (reference sequence). The J segment lost 5 bases and the V segment lost 5 bases, leaving 19 bases of the junction unmatched. The CDR3 bases are TGTGCCAGCAGCCCCAGGGAGGGGGACAGGGAGTTTGCACGGGCCAACGTCCTGACTTTC. This gives the protein CASSPREGDREFARANVLTF. Drawing the rest from reference TRBV7-9 and TRBJ2-6, the complete variable domain is DTGVSQNPRHKITKRGQNVTFRCDPISEHNRLYWYRQTLGQGPEFLTYFQNEAQLEKSRLLSDRFSAERPKGSFSTLEIQRTEQGDSAMYLCASSPREGDREFARANVLTFGAGSRLTVL.

Turning to this clonotype: In this CDR3 the conserved last residue, phenylalanine or tryptophan, is missing, so a read error is likely. The chain has TRBV7-3 and TRBJ2-7; 9 nucleotides align to TRBD2. Per germline, CDR1 SGHTA and CDR2 FQGTGA. J was trimmed by 7 bases and V by 5 bases; bases with no gene match: 9. This CDR3 has 14 amino acids. CDR3 sequence reads: CASSPISGGDEQYL. CDR3 sequence (DNA): TGTGCCAGCAGCCCGATTAGCGGGGGAGATGAGCAGTACCTC.

Points on this clonotype: This clone may be a read error of a much larger clone one base away. The chain recombines TRBV13 with TRBJ1-2, with TRBD1 matching over 7 bases. The germline gives CDR1 PRHDT, CDR2 FYEKMQ (reference sequence). This CDR3 has 15 residues. CDR3 residues: CASSLDGRGKSGYAF. CDR3 coding DNA: TGTGCCAGCAGCTTAGATGGCAGGGGGAAATCGGGCTACGCCTTC.